A single sample is the source of the 26 T cell receptor beta chains below, sequenced in a study of graft-versus-host responses after intestinal transplantation. Researchers placed 200,000 CFSE-labeled responder cells in culture with 200,000 irradiated, violet-dye-labeled stimulator cells. The repertoire was sequenced with immunoSEQ multiplex PCR; TCRdb's copy has only in-frame clones and lacks some. This sample has approximately 9,100 clones, with 30% to 35% found just once. Specimen: alloreactive CD8+ T cells from a mixed lymphocyte reaction culture, collected before transplantation. Subset described: CFSE-low proliferating T cells sorted from approximately 6-day pre-transplant mixed lymphocyte reaction (GvH or HvG direction). The receptors were sampled from a human patient who was an organ donor for intestinal transplantation.

This clone has more than one count but fewer than ten. This chain connects TRBV15 to TRBJ2-5; 8 bases align to TRBD1. CDR3 length: 15 residues. Germline CDR1 and CDR2: LNHNV and YYDKDF (reference sequence). The V and J ends lost 0 bases and 4 bases, in that order; junction bases with no gene match: 4. The CDR3 reads CATSRDQGAAETQYF. CDR3 coding DNA: TGTGCCACCAGCAGAGATCAGGGGGCTGCAGAGACCCAGTACTTC.

V usage is TRBV5-4 and J usage is TRBJ2-2; D is undetermined. The CDR3 is made up of 15 amino acids. CDR1 and CDR2 (germline): SGHNT, YYREEE (reference sequence). V was trimmed by 4 bases and J by 1 base, leaving 11 bases between them. The CDR3 spells CASSQAGRNTGELFF. CDR3 coding DNA: TGTGCCAGCAGCCAAGCCGGTAGGAACACCGGGGAGCTGTTTTTT. Using reference TRBV5-4 and TRBJ2-2 for the parts outside the CDR3, the full variable domain is ETGVTQSPTHLIKTRGQQVTLRCSSQSGHNTVSWYQQALGQGPQFIFQYYREEENGRGNFPPRFSGLQFPNYSSELNVNALELDDSALYLCASSQAGRNTGELFFGEGSRLTVL.

This sequence joins TRBV5-4 and TRBJ1-5, with 8 bases fitting TRBD1. The V gene end was trimmed by 3 bases and the J gene end by 7 bases; junction bases not matched to a gene: 6. Germline CDR1 SGHNT, CDR2 YYREEE (reference sequence). The CDR3 runs to 14 residues. CDR3 DNA: TGTGCCAGCAGCTACGGACAGGGCGGGCAGCCCCAGCATTTT. Translating gives CASSYGQGGQPQHF.

The J gene is TRBJ2-5, the V gene TRBV29-1, with TRBD2 matching over 11 bases. The germline gives CDR1 SQVTM, CDR2 ANQGSEA. The CDR3 covers 15 residues. Unmatched junction bases numbered 5, after V lost 3 bases and J lost 2 bases. The chain's CDR3 is CSVERLAGRQETQYF. The CDR3 DNA sequence: TGCAGCGTTGAGCGACTAGCGGGGCGGCAAGAGACCCAGTACTTC.

This clone was counted between two and nine times. The chain combines TRBV5-4 with TRBJ2-1, with 8 bases aligning to TRBD2. The CDR3 is made up of 14 amino acids. V shed 5 bases, J shed 6 bases, and the junction held 7 bases outside the gene matches. Germline CDR1 and CDR2: SGHNT and YYREEE (reference sequence). The CDR3 DNA reads as TGTGCCAGCAGTCAAGGACTAGCCATCAATGAGCAGTTCTTC. Its translation: CASSQGLAINEQFF. The full variable domain, rest sourced from reference TRBV5-4 and TRBJ2-1, is ETGVTQSPTHLIKTRGQQVTLRCSSQSGHNTVSWYQQALGQGPQFIFQYYREEENGRGNFPPRFSGLQFPNYSSELNVNALELDDSALYLCASSQGLAINEQFFGPGTRLTVL.

The chain links TRBV11-2 to TRBJ2-3, with TRBD1 identical over 8 bases. Losses at the gene ends were 5 bases for V and 4 bases for J; bases not matched to a gene: 8. Per the germline V gene, CDR1 is SGHAT and CDR2 is FQNNGV. The CDR3 contains 15 residues. Here the CDR3 DNA reads TGTGCCAGCAGCGCCGGACAGGGTTTCGCAGATACGCAGTATTTT. Its protein product is CASSAGQGFADTQYF. Combining the CDR3 with reference TRBV11-2 and TRBJ2-3 gives the whole variable domain EAGVAQSPRYKIIEKRQSVAFWCNPISGHATLYWYQQILGQGPKLLIQFQNNGVVDDSQLPKDRFSAERLKGVDSTLKIQPAKLEDSAVYLCASSAGQGFADTQYFGPGTRLTVL.

The chain carries TRBV6-5 and TRBJ1-1, with a possible D match to TRBD1 (6 bases). The CDR3 totals 14 residues. Germline CDR1 reads MNHEY; CDR2 reads SVGAGI. The V and J ends lost 0 bases and 6 bases respectively, with 11 bases between them. The CDR3 DNA follows: TGTGCCAGCAGTTACTCTCAGGGGTGGGCTGAAGCTTTCTTT. This sequence encodes CASSYSQGWAEAFF.

Written as DNA, the CDR3 is TGTGCCAGTAGTGCCTACCAGGGGGGAAGCAATCAGCCCCAGCATTTT. Translating gives CASSAYQGGSNQPQHF. The chain joins TRBV19 to TRBJ1-5, with 7 bases aligning to TRBD1. The CDR3 is made up of 16 amino acids. V shed 5 bases, J shed 1 base, and the junction held 8 bases outside the gene matches. Looked up from germline, CDR1 is LNHDA and CDR2 is SQIVND (reference sequence).

The chain has TRBV5-4 and TRBJ1-2; 9 positions agree with TRBD1. V shed 4 bases, J shed 2 bases, and the junction held 6 bases outside the gene matches. CDR1 and CDR2 (germline): SGHNT, YYREEE (reference sequence). CDR3 length: 15 amino acids. CDR3 sequence reads: CASSPGGTGNYGYTF. CDR3 sequence (DNA): TGTGCCAGCAGCCCCGGTGGGACAGGGAACTATGGCTACACCTTC.

The chain joins TRBV4-1 to TRBJ2-7; unclear D gene. V lost 3 bases to trimming and J lost 0 bases, with 12 bases between them. The V gene's germline CDR1 is MGHRA and CDR2 YSYEKL. The CDR3 loop spans 15 amino acids. The CDR3 DNA is TGCGCCAGCAGCCAGCGAGCCTCTTCCTCCTACGAGCAGTACTTC. Protein: CASSQRASSSYEQYF.

This clone counts as medium-sized. The chain employs TRBV6-5 and TRBJ2-1, with 7 bases lining up with TRBD2. CDR1 and CDR2 from the germline V gene are MNHEY and SVGAGI. With 0 bases clipped from V and 2 bases from J, the junction kept 4 bases outside the gene matches. The CDR3 contains 16 residues. In nucleotides, the CDR3 is TGTGCCAGCAGTTACTCTTCCAGCGGGGCCTACAATGAGCAGTTCTTC. It codes for CASSYSSSGAYNEQFF.

Sample share makes this clone medium-sized. This rearrangement joins TRBV5-1 to TRBJ2-7; TRBD1 agrees at 9 bases. The CDR3 runs to 14 residues. V shed 4 bases and J 3 bases; nucleotides not matched to a gene: 5. Germline CDR1 reads SGHRS; CDR2 reads YFSETQ. CDR3 region: CASSPGTGSYEQYF. In nucleotides, the CDR3 is TGCGCCAGCAGCCCGGGGACAGGGAGCTACGAGCAGTACTTC.

This chain joins TRBV4-2 and TRBJ2-7; the match to TRBD2 covers 9 bases. Looked up from germline, CDR1 is LGHNA and CDR2 is YNFKEQ. The CDR3 covers 17 residues. V lost 1 base to trimming and J lost 3 bases; unmatched junction nucleotides: 10. The CDR3 reads CASSQGMTSGRYYEQYF. The CDR3 DNA sequence: TGTGCCAGCAGCCAAGGAATGACTAGCGGCCGATACTACGAGCAGTACTTC.

This sequence joins TRBV7-2 and TRBJ1-1, with D maybe TRBD1 (6 bases). Germline values: CDR1 SGHTA, CDR2 FQGNSA. The CDR3 length is 15 residues. V dropped 2 bases and J dropped 5 bases, with 15 bases sitting between them. The DNA for the CDR3 is TGTGCCAGCAGCTTATTTCGGACAGCGAGGACTGAAGCTTTCTTT. It specifies CASSLFRTARTEAFF.

Remarks on this clone: One end of the junction does not line up with germline, which may come from a read error. The chain is built from TRBV4-1 and TRBJ2-5, with 9 nucleotides matching TRBD2. Germline loops: CDR1 MGHRA, CDR2 YSYEKL. CDR3 size: 16 residues. CDR3 coding DNA: TGTGCCAGCAGCCCTTCGGATAGCGGGGGCCCAGAGACCCAGTACTTC. This codes for CASSPSDSGGPETQYF.

This clone was counted only a few times. The chain carries TRBV7-9 and TRBJ1-1, with D unresolved. This CDR3 spans 12 amino acids. The V gene lost 8 bases and the J gene lost 6 bases, with 13 bases spanning the gap. CDR1 and CDR2 from the germline V gene are SEHNR and FQNEAQ (reference sequence). The CDR3 DNA follows: TGTGCCAGCCGATCCCGCGCCCCTGAAGCTTTCTTT. Translated, it gives CASRSRAPEAFF.

The chain links TRBV9 to TRBJ2-2, with D possibly TRBD2 on 5 matching bases. Germline CDR1 SGDLS, CDR2 YYNGEE. The CDR3 runs 13 residues. V was trimmed by 3 bases and J by 6 bases, leaving 9 bases between them. The CDR3 bases are TGTGCCAGCAGCGCCCGGGGAGCCGGGGAGCTGTTTTTT. The encoded protein is CASSARGAGELFF.

In this sample, this clone turned up a few times. The rearrangement uses TRBV10-2 and TRBJ1-2, with D possibly TRBD1 on 5 matching bases. The germline V gene has CDR1 WSHSY and CDR2 SAAADI. V shed 8 bases and J shed 8 bases, with 18 bases lying between them. The CDR3 extends over 13 amino acids. CDR3 nucleotides: TGCGCCAGCGAAGGAAGAGGACACGGGGGCTACACCTTC. Amino acids: CASEGRGHGGYTF.

This clone has only a few counts. The V call is TRBV6-1, the J call TRBJ2-3, with D tentatively TRBD2 (6 bases). From germline, CDR1 is MNHNS and CDR2 SASEGT. The CDR3 is made up of 14 amino acids. Trimming left V 6 bases short and J 7 bases short, with 17 bases between. The CDR3 region is CASRGTAIGYTQYF. In DNA form, the CDR3 reads TGTGCCAGCAGGGGGACTGCTATCGGGTATACGCAGTATTTT.

For the CDR3, the DNA is TGTGCCAGCAGCTTGAGGTACCAAGAGACCCAGTACTTC. Translating gives CASSLRYQETQYF. J is TRBJ2-5 and V is TRBV4-2; no definite D call. Between the trimmed V and J ends, which lost 5 bases and 0 bases, there was a span of 7 bases. Germline V gene lookup returns CDR1 LGHNA and CDR2 YNFKEQ. CDR3 length: 13 amino acids.

This clone has a handful of counts. The chain employs TRBV6-4 and TRBJ2-3, with TRBD2 matching 7 bases. The CDR3 spans 14 residues. V dropped 2 bases and J dropped 1; count of bases not matched to a gene: 0. From germline, CDR1 is MRHNA and CDR2 SNTAGT. The chain's CDR3 is CASSDAGGTDTQYF. CDR3 DNA sequence: TGTGCCAGCAGTGACGCGGGGGGCACAGATACGCAGTATTTT.

The chain combines TRBV4-1 with TRBJ2-1; tentatively, D is TRBD1 (6 bases). This CDR3 is built from 17 residues. Trimming cost V 4 bases and J 0 bases, with 16 bases left between them. Germline-derived CDR1 and CDR2 are MGHRA and YSYEKL. The CDR3, as DNA: TGCGCCAGCAGCCGGGGGCCGGGTGGAAGCTCCTACAATGAGCAGTTCTTC. It codes for CASSRGPGGSSYNEQFF.

The chain recombines TRBV4-1 with TRBJ2-1; 15 bases map to TRBD2. Trimming at V came to 4 bases and at J to 9 bases, leaving 7 bases not matched to a gene. CDR3 length: 16 amino acids. CDR1 is MGHRA and CDR2 is YSYEKL in the germline V gene. Here the CDR3 reads CASSPEGTSGRREQFF. DNA for the CDR3: TGCGCCAGCAGCCCGGAAGGGACTAGCGGGAGGCGTGAGCAGTTCTTC.

CDR3 loop: CASTLPGSGELFF. Written as DNA, the CDR3 is TGTGCCAGCACCCTACCTGGTTCCGGGGAGCTGTTTTTT. V and J are TRBV11-3 and TRBJ2-2; D remains ambiguous. With 7 bases removed from V and 6 bases from J, the gap between germline ends came to 12 bases. Looked up from germline, CDR1 is SGHNT and CDR2 is YENEEA. This CDR3 has 13 residues.

The chain uses TRBV5-5 and TRBJ1-1; D is unclear. This CDR3 contains 13 residues. V lost 2 bases and J 8 bases, leaving 13 bases between the germline ends. Germline CDR1 reads SGHKS; CDR2 reads YYEKEE (reference sequence). The CDR3 nucleotides are TGTGCCAGCAGCTTCGGGTGGGAGGGAGAAGCTTTCTTT. This translates into CASSFGWEGEAFF.

The chain uses TRBV13 and TRBJ1-2, with 10 bases fitting TRBD1. Germline V lookup: CDR1 PRHDT, CDR2 FYEKMQ (reference sequence). The CDR3 length is 14 residues. V lost 5 bases, J lost 3 bases, and 3 bases stayed unmatched. The CDR3 DNA reads TGTGCCAGCAGCGTCGGGACAGGGGACTATGGCTACACCTTC. Translating gives CASSVGTGDYGYTF.